The clone carrying this T cell receptor beta chain was recorded a few times. No antigen is known for it. TCRdb redid the calling of the 5' RACE reads with MiXCR, one entry per CDR3 protein. The sample lists fewer than 400,000 distinct CDR3 sequences, roughly 15% occurring once. The data stem from a study of T-cell memory formation after mild COVID-19. Study as a whole: TCR clusters were mostly donor specific. Points from the study as a whole: Pre-infection memory harbored some responding clones, suggesting cross-reactive memory joined. CD4+ bias marked clones expanding day 15 to 37, unlike balanced contracting clones.

This clonotype originated in a young man who had mild COVID-19 (a few samples of this study predate the infection). Cell type and time point are not known. The sequenced sample was PBMCs or a T cell subset sorted from them (not recorded which).

CDR3 nucleotide sequence: TGTGCCAGCAGTTATAATCGGGGGGATGAAGCTTTCTTT. As protein: CASSYNRGDEAFF. The chain recombines TRBV6-6 with TRBJ1-1, with D perhaps matching TRBD1 (5 bases). This CDR3 region has 13 residues. Germline V gene data show CDR1 as MNHNY and CDR2 as SVGAGI (reference sequence). V lost 3 bases to trimming and J lost 7 bases, with 12 bases between them.